These 11 T cell receptor beta chains were sequenced from one sample in a study of blood T cell repertoires in COVID-19. Clones were sequenced by immunoSEQ multiplex PCR, and TCRdb holds only the in-frame ones, with some missing. The top ten hold about 1.6% of the sample, which has about 250,000 clones, around 90% seen once. Sequenced sample: PBMCs or T cells enriched from blood (not recorded which). These receptors originate from a woman aged 45-65 years who had recovered from COVID-19.

The V gene is TRBV29-1, the J gene TRBJ2-3, with 10 bases fitting TRBD2. This CDR3 spans 16 amino acids. The germline V gene has CDR1 SQVTM and CDR2 ANQGSEA. V was pared by 4 bases and J by 3 bases, with 10 bases of the junction left unmatched. The CDR3 region has the DNA TGCAGCGTTGGAAATCTAGCGGGAGTACGGACAGATACGCAGTATTTT. It specifies CSVGNLAGVRTDTQYF.

The V call is TRBV7-8, the J call TRBJ2-1, with 7 nucleotides matching TRBD2. J was trimmed by 3 bases and V by 6 bases; bases with no gene match: 5. The length of the CDR3 is 14 residues. Germline V gene sequence: CDR1 SGHVS, CDR2 FQNEAQ. The DNA of the CDR3 is TGTGCCAGCAGAGAGCGGGAAGGCTACAATGAGCAGTTCTTC. Protein sequence: CASREREGYNEQFF.

As for this clone: Other DNA sequences within the sample encode an identical CDR3. The chain employs TRBV6-5 and TRBJ1-2, with 8 positions matching TRBD1. This CDR3 region has 12 residues. V lost 6 bases to trimming and J lost 8 bases; unmatched junction nucleotides: 5. CDR1 is MNHEY and CDR2 is SVGAGI in the germline V gene. The chain's CDR3 is CASSWDRRGYTF. The DNA for the CDR3 is TGTGCCAGCAGCTGGGACAGGAGGGGCTACACCTTC.

This clone has a handful of counts. This rearrangement joins TRBV28 to TRBJ2-1; possible D gene TRBD1, 5 bases. Between the trimmed V and J ends, which lost 7 bases and 0 bases, there was a span of 10 bases. Germline V gene sequence: CDR1 MDHEN, CDR2 SYDVKM. The CDR3 length is 14 residues. The CDR3 protein is CASTDSSSYNEQFF. The CDR3 DNA is TGTGCCAGCACCGACAGTAGCTCCTACAATGAGCAGTTCTTC.

The chain is built from TRBV19 and TRBJ1-3; TRBD1 matches 9 bases. Losses at the gene ends were 4 bases for V and 1 base for J; bases not matched to a gene: 5. The CDR3 contains 16 residues. Looked up from germline, CDR1 is LNHDA and CDR2 is SQIVND (reference sequence). This chain's CDR3 is CASSTSDRGSGNTIYF. In nucleotides, the CDR3 is TGTGCCAGTAGTACCTCTGACAGGGGGTCTGGAAACACCATATATTTT.

This clone was found a few times. V usage is TRBV13 and J usage is TRBJ1-1; TRBD1 is a possible D gene (6 bases). The CDR3 has 15 residues. Germline V lookup: CDR1 PRHDT, CDR2 FYEKMQ (reference sequence). Trimming took off 2 bases at V and 8 bases at J, with 18 bases between the two ends. The chain's CDR3 is CASSLPNGDRNEAFF. As DNA, the CDR3 is TGTGCCAGCAGCTTACCAAACGGAGACAGGAACGAAGCTTTCTTT.

The V gene is TRBV30, the J gene TRBJ2-2; possible D gene TRBD2, 6 bases. Trimming stripped 1 base from V and 2 bases from J, with 20 bases between. Per germline, CDR1 GTSNPN and CDR2 SVGIG (reference sequence). The CDR3 has 18 amino acids. Here the CDR3 DNA reads TGTGCCTGGAGTGACCGATCTGGATTAGCGGTAAACACCGGGGAGCTGTTTTTT. Amino acids: CAWSDRSGLAVNTGELFF.

Concerning this clone: Other DNA sequences in the sample encode the same CDR3. The chain couples TRBV9 to TRBJ2-2; 8 bases agree with TRBD1. The CDR3 contains 16 residues. Germline CDR1 SGDLS, CDR2 YYNGEE. Trimming took 0 bases from V and 1 from J; bases not matched to a gene: 2. CDR3 residues: CASSVEGTGNTGELFF. The CDR3 coding sequence is TGTGCCAGCAGCGTAGAAGGGACAGGGAACACCGGGGAGCTGTTTTTT.

The CDR3 DNA reads TGTGCCAGCAGCCCCGGACAGGTGAACACTGAAGCTTTCTTT. Translated: CASSPGQVNTEAFF. The chain has TRBV7-9 and TRBJ1-1; TRBD1 agrees at 7 bases. Germline V CDR1 and CDR2: SEHNR, FQNEAQ (reference sequence). The CDR3 covers 14 residues. Trimming at V came to 5 bases and at J to 0 bases, leaving 3 bases not matched to a gene.

Of note for this clone: Other DNA sequences from this sample encode an identical CDR3 as well. The chain is built from TRBV18 and TRBJ1-6; the match to TRBD1 covers 9 bases. The junction had 1 base not matched to a gene; V was cut back by 3 bases and J by 7 bases. Germline V lookup: CDR1 KGHSH, CDR2 LQKENI. The CDR3 has 14 amino acids. CDR3 nucleotide sequence: TGTGCCAGCTCACCGGACAGGGGCAATTCACCCCTCCACTTT. The encoded protein is CASSPDRGNSPLHF. Based on the CDR3 plus reference TRBV18 and TRBJ1-6, the full variable domain is NAGVMQNPRHLVRRRGQEARLRCSPMKGHSHVYWYRQLPEEGLKFMVYLQKENIIDESGMPKERFSAEFPKEGPSILRIQQVVRGDSAAYFCASSPDRGNSPLHFGNGTRLTVT.

The rearrangement uses TRBV4-2 and TRBJ1-6; D not certain. Looked up from germline, CDR1 is LGHNA and CDR2 is YNFKEQ. V lost 3 bases to trimming and J lost 7 bases, with 4 bases between them. This CDR3 contains 12 residues. The chain's CDR3 is CASSHINSPLHF. The CDR3 DNA reads as TGTGCCAGCAGCCATATAAATTCACCCCTCCACTTT.